The 27 T cell receptor beta chains listed next were all sequenced from one sample in a study of blood T cell repertoires in COVID-19. Sequencing was performed with immunoSEQ multiplex PCR; in TCRdb, only in-frame clones are kept and a portion is missing. The sample contains some 250,000 clones, 75% to 90% of which appear only once. The sample was PBMCs or T cells enriched from blood (not recorded which). All receptors derive from a woman between 50 and 59 years old who had recovered from COVID-19.

The rearrangement joins TRBV2 to TRBJ2-2; D not resolved. The CDR3 sequence is 14 residues long. V lost 8 bases and J 0 bases, leaving 10 bases between the germline ends. Germline-derived CDR1 and CDR2 are SNHLY and FYNNEI. CDR3 sequence reads: CASHLYANTGELFF. The DNA for the CDR3 is TGTGCCAGCCACCTATACGCGAACACCGGGGAGCTGTTTTTT.

The genes are TRBV5-1 and TRBJ1-3; unclear D gene. Germline lookup yields CDR1 SGHRS and CDR2 YFSETQ. The V gene lost 2 bases and the J gene lost 1 base, with 10 bases spanning the gap. CDR3 length: 15 residues. As DNA, the CDR3 is TGCGCCAGCAGCTTCGGGGAGCTATCTGGAAACACCATATATTTT. Its translation: CASSFGELSGNTIYF.

The rearrangement links TRBV13 to TRBJ2-3; possibly TRBD2 for D (6 bases). Germline V gene lookup returns CDR1 PRHDT and CDR2 FYEKMQ (reference sequence). Trimming took off 4 bases at V and 6 bases at J, with 17 bases between the two ends. CDR3 length: 15 residues. The CDR3 coding sequence is TGTGCCAGCAGCTCCCTACTAGCTTATTATGATACGCAGTATTTT. It translates to CASSSLLAYYDTQYF.

The V gene is TRBV27, the J gene TRBJ1-5, with D perhaps TRBD1 (5 bases). The CDR3 sequence is 15 residues long. CDR1 and CDR2 (germline): MNHEY, SMNVEV (reference sequence). V lost 5 bases to trimming and J lost 0 bases, with 11 bases between them. In nucleotides, the CDR3 is TGTGCCAGCAGTGCCCGGACATATAGCAATCAGCCCCAGCATTTT. Translating it yields CASSARTYSNQPQHF.

The chain recombines TRBV29-1 with TRBJ2-3, with 9 bases matching TRBD2. V lost 6 bases and J lost 6; bases outside the gene matches: 10. Looked up from germline, CDR1 is SQVTM and CDR2 is ANQGSEA. CDR3 size: 14 residues. CDR3 protein: CSVMTSGLADTQYF. The CDR3 region has the DNA TGCAGCGTCATGACTAGCGGCCTGGCGGATACGCAGTATTTT.

In DNA form, the CDR3 reads TGTGCCAGCAGTTTACAGGCCTACGAGCAGTACTTC. Amino acid sequence: CASSLQAYEQYF. The chain joins TRBV28 to TRBJ2-7, with D uncertain. The V gene's germline CDR1 is MDHEN and CDR2 SYDVKM. V lost 2 bases and J lost 2, with 4 bases in between. The CDR3 runs to 12 residues.

The V call is TRBV7-9, the J call TRBJ2-5; perhaps TRBD1 as D (5 bases). CDR1 SEHNR and CDR2 FQNEAQ come from the germline V gene (reference sequence). Trimming took off 3 bases at V and 1 base at J, with 6 bases between the two ends. The CDR3 length is 13 residues. CDR3 in DNA: TGTGCCAGCAGCTTGGACACCCAAGAGACCCAGTACTTC. Translating it yields CASSLDTQETQYF. The complete variable domain, with remaining parts taken from reference TRBV7-9 and TRBJ2-5, reads DTGVSQNPRHKITKRGQNVTFRCDPISEHNRLYWYRQTLGQGPEFLTYFQNEAQLEKSRLLSDRFSAERPKGSFSTLEIQRTEQGDSAMYLCASSLDTQETQYFGPGTRLLVL.

The gene calls are TRBV6-5 and TRBJ2-3, with D unclear. V lost 0 bases and J 2 bases, leaving 9 bases between the germline ends. The CDR3 has 15 amino acids. CDR1 is MNHEY, CDR2 SVGAGI, per germline. The CDR3 nucleotides are TGTGCCAGCAGTTACTCTGGCGGAGCCACAGATACGCAGTATTTT. Translation: CASSYSGGATDTQYF.

The chain is built from TRBV7-2 and TRBJ2-1, with TRBD2 matching 10 bases. There are 17 residues in the CDR3. Per the germline V gene, CDR1 is SGHTA and CDR2 is FQGNSA. Trimming removed 1 base from V and 7 bases from J; junction bases left unmatched: 10. The CDR3 region has the DNA TGTGCCAGCAGCTTAGTATTTGGGCTAGCGGGGGCTAATGAGCAGTTCTTC. Protein sequence: CASSLVFGLAGANEQFF. Complete variable domain (other parts from reference TRBV7-2 and TRBJ2-1): GAGVSQSPSNKVTEKGKDVELRCDPISGHTALYWYRQSLGQGLEFLIYFQGNSAPDKSGLPSDRFSAERTGGSVSTLTIQRTQQEDSAVYLCASSLVFGLAGANEQFFGPGTRLTVL.

This chain connects TRBV4-2 to TRBJ1-4; 8 bases are shared with TRBD1. This CDR3 is built from 15 residues. From germline, CDR1 is LGHNA and CDR2 YNFKEQ. The trim removed 4 bases at V and 8 bases at J, leaving 9 bases unmatched. The DNA for the CDR3 is TGTGCCAGCAGCCCGCCTACAGGGGGGTCGGAAAAACTGTTTTTT. Translated: CASSPPTGGSEKLFF.

This clone was found a few times. The rearrangement uses TRBV12-5 and TRBJ2-2, with 9 bases lining up with TRBD1. Germline values: CDR1 LGHNT, CDR2 FRNRAP. V was clipped by 0 bases and J by 6 bases; unmatched bases: 11. The CDR3 covers 18 residues. The CDR3 sequence is CASGLVGFGTGYPGELFF. CDR3 DNA sequence: TGTGCTAGTGGTTTGGTAGGGTTCGGGACAGGGTATCCCGGGGAGCTGTTTTTT.

V usage is TRBV6-2 or TRBV6-3 and J usage is TRBJ2-7, with D unclear. This CDR3 is 12 amino acids long. CDR1 MNHEY and CDR2 SVGEGT come from the germline V gene. Trimming took 2 bases from V and 6 from J, leaving 8 bases between them. The DNA for the CDR3 is TGTGCCAGCAGTTACGGCTCTTTCGAGCAGTACTTC. Amino acids: CASSYGSFEQYF.

The chain employs TRBV5-1 and TRBJ2-2; 9 nucleotides align to TRBD1. The CDR3 is 15 amino acids. Unmatched junction bases numbered 5, after V lost 6 bases and J lost 2 bases. Germline V gene data show CDR1 as SGHRS and CDR2 as YFSETQ. The CDR3 loop is CASTTGQGNTGELFF. The CDR3 nucleotides read TGCGCCAGCACCACGGGACAGGGCAACACCGGGGAGCTGTTTTTT.

The chain combines TRBV27 with TRBJ2-7; 9 nucleotides align to TRBD1. CDR1 and CDR2 (germline): MNHEY, SMNVEV (reference sequence). The V segment lost 4 bases and the J segment 6 bases; nucleotides outside the gene matches: 10. The CDR3 is made up of 15 amino acids. CDR3 residues: CASSYSPGQGSEQYF. CDR3 coding DNA: TGTGCCAGCAGTTATTCACCGGGACAGGGTAGCGAGCAGTACTTC.

The chain couples TRBV28 to TRBJ2-3, with 9 bases lining up with TRBD1. This CDR3 spans 16 amino acids. CDR1 is MDHEN and CDR2 is SYDVKM in the germline V gene. J lost 4 bases, V lost 5 bases, and 10 bases had no gene match. The CDR3 loop is CASSLTGTGNSDTQYF. Written as DNA, the CDR3 is TGTGCCAGCAGTCTGACCGGGACAGGGAATTCAGATACGCAGTATTTT.

The chain recombines TRBV28 with TRBJ2-3; 9 bases align to TRBD2. Trimming cost V 3 bases and J 1 base; bases outside gene matches: 8. This CDR3 has 17 amino acids. Germline V gene sequence: CDR1 MDHEN, CDR2 SYDVKM. Written as DNA, the CDR3 is TGTGCCAGCAGTTTGGGGTCGGTAGCGGGAGGCACAGATACGCAGTATTTT. Protein product: CASSLGSVAGGTDTQYF.

This chain joins TRBV27 and TRBJ2-1; D possibly corresponds to TRBD1 (5 bases). Looked up from germline, CDR1 is MNHEY and CDR2 is SMNVEV (reference sequence). This CDR3 has 13 amino acids. The V gene lost 4 bases and the J gene lost 6 bases, with 10 bases spanning the gap. The CDR3 DNA is TGTGCCAGCAGTTGGCGGACACTCAATGAGCAGTTCTTC. This codes for CASSWRTLNEQFF.

This chain uses TRBV15 with TRBJ2-3; the match to TRBD2 covers 12 bases. Germline CDR1 and CDR2: LNHNV and YYDKDF (reference sequence). This CDR3 comprises 17 residues. Trimming at V came to 8 bases and at J to 3 bases, leaving 12 bases not matched to a gene. CDR3 bases: TGTGCCACCTCGAGGCTAGCGGGAGGGCCGGGTACAGATACGCAGTATTTT. The encoded protein is CATSRLAGGPGTDTQYF.

The chain couples TRBV5-1 to TRBJ1-2, with TRBD1 matching over 7 bases. The junction had 6 bases not matched to a gene; V was cut back by 4 bases and J by 3 bases. The CDR3 length is 14 residues. The germline CDR1 and CDR2 sequences are SGHRS and YFSETQ. CDR3 bases: TGCGCCAGCAGCGATATAGGGGGCGACTATGGCTACACCTTC. Protein: CASSDIGGDYGYTF.

This clone was counted once. The rearrangement links TRBV2 to TRBJ2-7, with 10 bases matching TRBD1. The CDR3 runs 14 residues. The V and J ends lost 8 bases and 3 bases, in that order; junction bases with no gene match: 7. In germline, CDR1 is SNHLY, CDR2 FYNNEI. The CDR3 sequence is CASQDRGRIYEQYF. Here the CDR3 DNA reads TGTGCCAGCCAAGACAGGGGGCGTATCTACGAGCAGTACTTC.

The rearrangement joins TRBV18 to TRBJ2-1, with TRBD2 matching 9 bases. Trimming removed 3 bases from V and 6 bases from J; junction bases left unmatched: 6. The CDR3 consists of 15 residues. CDR1 and CDR2 (germline): KGHSH, LQKENI. The CDR3, as DNA: TGTGCCAGCTCACCCTTAGCGGGAGCCGGCAATGAGCAGTTCTTC. This codes for CASSPLAGAGNEQFF.

The rearrangement uses TRBV2 and TRBJ2-1, with 14 bases aligning to TRBD2. The CDR3 has 14 residues. Per germline, CDR1 SNHLY and CDR2 FYNNEI. Losses at the gene ends were 10 bases for V and 8 bases for J; bases not matched to a gene: 7. The CDR3 loop is CATEGLAGADEQFF. Written as DNA, the CDR3 is TGTGCCACTGAGGGACTAGCGGGAGCGGATGAGCAGTTCTTC.

The chain has TRBV27 and TRBJ2-5, with TRBD1 as a possible D gene (6 bases). From germline, CDR1 is MNHEY and CDR2 SMNVEV (reference sequence). V lost 6 bases, J lost 5 bases, and 13 bases lay in between. This CDR3 region has 13 residues. CDR3 protein: CASRLQGQETQYF. CDR3 DNA sequence: TGTGCCAGCAGATTACAGGGCCAGGAGACCCAGTACTTC.

V and J are TRBV28 and TRBJ2-7; TRBD1 matches 11 bases. The CDR3 contains 14 residues. Trimming removed 6 bases from V and 3 bases from J; junction bases left unmatched: 4. Germline lookup yields CDR1 MDHEN and CDR2 SYDVKM. In nucleotides, the CDR3 is TGTGCCAGCAGCGTGGGACAGGGGGTCTACGAGCAGTACTTC. Amino acids: CASSVGQGVYEQYF.

The chain employs TRBV2 and TRBJ2-2; D is unclear. The germline V gene has CDR1 SNHLY and CDR2 FYNNEI. V lost 4 bases, J lost 7 bases, and 10 bases lay in between. The CDR3 has 13 residues. This CDR3 is CASSVSVNGELFF. CDR3 coding DNA: TGTGCCAGCAGTGTTAGTGTCAACGGGGAGCTGTTTTTT.

The CDR3 reads CASSPGGNSNEKLFF. The CDR3 region has the DNA TGTGCCAGCAGCCCCGGGGGAAATTCTAATGAAAAACTGTTTTTT. The rearrangement links TRBV6-5 to TRBJ1-4; D perhaps matches TRBD1 (5 bases). Germline-derived CDR1 and CDR2 are MNHEY and SVGAGI. The CDR3 has 15 residues. V lost 6 bases to trimming and J lost 3 bases, with 14 bases between them.

The V call is TRBV7-9, the J call TRBJ2-2; possibly TRBD2 for D (5 bases). This CDR3 is 18 amino acids long. Germline lookup yields CDR1 SEHNR and CDR2 FQNEAQ (reference sequence). The V and J ends lost 2 bases and 1 base respectively, with 17 bases between them. The CDR3 nucleotides read TGTGCCAGCAGCTTATATTTCGGGGTTGGAGTGAACACCGGGGAGCTGTTTTTT. It codes for CASSLYFGVGVNTGELFF.